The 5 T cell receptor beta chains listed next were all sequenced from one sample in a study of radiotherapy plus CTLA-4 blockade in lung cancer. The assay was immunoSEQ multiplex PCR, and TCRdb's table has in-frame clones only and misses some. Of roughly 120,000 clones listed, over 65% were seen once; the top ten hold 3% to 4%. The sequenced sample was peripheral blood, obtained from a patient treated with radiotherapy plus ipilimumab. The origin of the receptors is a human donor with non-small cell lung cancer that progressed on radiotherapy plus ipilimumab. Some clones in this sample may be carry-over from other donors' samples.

DNA of the CDR3: TGTGCCAGCAGCTTTATGTGGGGGAACACTGAAGCTTTCTTT. Protein product: CASSFMWGNTEAFF. This chain joins TRBV11-2 and TRBJ1-1, with no clear D. Germline values: CDR1 SGHAT, CDR2 FQNNGV. CDR3 length: 14 residues. V lost 3 bases and J 1 base, leaving 9 bases between the germline ends.

For the CDR3, the DNA is TGTGCCAGCAGTGGACAGCCCCTCTATGGCTACACCTTC. Protein: CASSGQPLYGYTF. The chain carries TRBV7-8 and TRBJ1-2; D might be TRBD1 (6 bases). The CDR3 length is 13 residues. V was pared by 6 bases and J by 4 bases, with 12 bases between. CDR1 and CDR2 (germline): SGHVS, FQNEAQ. The entire variable domain, with the rest obtained from reference TRBV7-8 and TRBJ1-2, is as follows: GAGVSQSPRYKVAKRGQDVALRCDPISGHVSLFWYQQALGQGPEFLTYFQNEAQLDKSGLPSDRFFAERPEGSVSTLKIQRTQQEDSAVYLCASSGQPLYGYTFGSGTRLTVV.

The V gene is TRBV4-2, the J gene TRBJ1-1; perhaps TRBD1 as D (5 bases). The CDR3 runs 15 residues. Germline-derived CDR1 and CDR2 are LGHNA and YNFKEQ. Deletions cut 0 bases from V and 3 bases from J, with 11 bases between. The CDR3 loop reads CASSQEGQGDTEAFF. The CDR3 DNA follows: TGTGCCAGCAGCCAAGAAGGGCAGGGTGACACTGAAGCTTTCTTT.

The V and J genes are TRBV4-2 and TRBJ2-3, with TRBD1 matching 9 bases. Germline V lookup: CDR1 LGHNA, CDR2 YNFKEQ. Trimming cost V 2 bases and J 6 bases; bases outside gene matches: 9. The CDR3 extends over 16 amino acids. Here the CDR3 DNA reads TGTGCCAGCAGCCAACCGGACAGGGGTCAAGGGGATACGCAGTATTTT. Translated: CASSQPDRGQGDTQYF.

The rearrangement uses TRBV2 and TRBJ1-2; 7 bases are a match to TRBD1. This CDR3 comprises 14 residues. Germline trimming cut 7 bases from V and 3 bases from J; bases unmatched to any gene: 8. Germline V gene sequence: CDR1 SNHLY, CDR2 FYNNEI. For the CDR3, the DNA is TGTGCCAGCAACTTGGACAGGCGGGACTATGGCTACACCTTC. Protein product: CASNLDRRDYGYTF.